This T cell receptor (beta chain) was profiled in a study of vaccination effects on CD4 cells after COVID-19. The table came from immunoSEQ multiplex PCR; TCRdb's copy has only in-frame clones and leaves some out. The sample carries around 23,000 clones, 76% recorded once. Germline loops: CDR1 SGHTA, CDR2 FQGNSA. The CDR3 has 15 residues. Trimming removed 4 bases at V and 3 bases at J, with 12 bases between. This clone showed up just once. Its antigen remains unidentified. In the ViraFEST assay, antigen-specific CD4+ clonotypes were identified by expansion after peptide-pool stimulation. Upon completion of about 10 days in culture, CD4+ T cells were isolated. Neither prior SARS-CoV-2 infection nor positive nucleocapsid antibodies were present in the vaccine recipients. Cultivation was performed at a few million PBMC per well with around 9.3 IU/ml IL-2 and 10 ug/ml peptides added.

Sample: CD4+ T cells from PBMCs cultured with HCoV-NL63 spike peptides, taken before COVID-19 vaccination. The receptor was derived from a human donor who received a COVID-19 vaccine. This chain links TRBV7-2 with TRBJ2-2; tentatively, D is TRBD1 (6 bases). The CDR3 nucleotides are TGTGCCAGCAGCTCCAGACAGGCTTACACCGGGGAGCTGTTTTTT. This translates into CASSSRQAYTGELFF. The complete variable domain, with remaining parts taken from reference TRBV7-2 and TRBJ2-2, reads GAGVSQSPSNKVTEKGKDVELRCDPISGHTALYWYRQSLGQGLEFLIYFQGNSAPDKSGLPSDRFSAERTGGSVSTLTIQRTQQEDSAVYLCASSSRQAYTGELFFGEGSRLTVL.